This T cell receptor beta chain was profiled in a study of neurological immune-mediated disorders. This clonotype was seen more than once but under ten times. The CDR3 contains 14 residues. V lost 4 bases and J lost 0; bases outside the gene matches: 3. CDR1 is SGHRS and CDR2 is YFSETQ in the germline V gene. The yield of each sequencing run was over 170 million TCR-beta sequences from 15-18 subjects. TCRdb re-called the 5' RACE reads with MiXCR, one entry per CDR3 protein. The sample includes over 70,000 distinct CDR3 sequences, 10% of them seen just once. The time point here: longitudinal time-point 1 (baseline).

The genes are TRBV5-1 and TRBJ2-7, with 8 bases that match TRBD1. The sequencing input was PBMCs. This TCR came from a man aged 25 to 45 in good health. The CDR3 sequence: CASSDTGGSYEQYF. The DNA for the CDR3 is TGCGCCAGCAGCGACACAGGGGGCTCCTACGAGCAGTACTTC.